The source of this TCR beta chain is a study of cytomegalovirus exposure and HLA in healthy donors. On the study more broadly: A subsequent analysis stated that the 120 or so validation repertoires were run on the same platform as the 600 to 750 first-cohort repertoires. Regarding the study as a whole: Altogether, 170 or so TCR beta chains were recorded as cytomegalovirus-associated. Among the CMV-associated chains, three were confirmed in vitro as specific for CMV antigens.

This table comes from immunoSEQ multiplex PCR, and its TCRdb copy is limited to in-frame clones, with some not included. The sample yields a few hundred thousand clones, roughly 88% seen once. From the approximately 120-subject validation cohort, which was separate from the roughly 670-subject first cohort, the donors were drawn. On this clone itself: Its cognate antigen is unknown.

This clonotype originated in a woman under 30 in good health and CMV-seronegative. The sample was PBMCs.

CDR3 residues: CASRTGTGFNEAFF. CDR3 nucleotides: TGCGCCAGCCGGACCGGGACAGGCTTTAATGAAGCTTTCTTT. This chain connects TRBV5-1 to TRBJ1-1, with 8 bases that match TRBD1. Germline loops: CDR1 SGHRS, CDR2 YFSETQ. The CDR3 loop spans 14 amino acids. V dropped 7 bases and J dropped 7; count of bases not matched to a gene: 12.